What follows are 25 T cell receptor beta chains derived from one specimen sequenced in a study of sequential checkpoint blockade in melanoma. Treatment meaning: randomized to nivolumab then ipilimumab (arm A) or the reverse (arm B). This table comes from immunoSEQ multiplex PCR, and its TCRdb copy is limited to in-frame clones, with some not included. This sample has some 18,000 clones, with about 80% found just once. Sequenced material: CD8+ T cells sorted from blood (inferred from file names), taken from a patient given nivolumab and ipilimumab in sequence. The receptors originated from a human donor with melanoma.

The chain carries TRBV4-1 and TRBJ2-7, with 7 bases aligning to TRBD1. The CDR3 spans 15 residues. Germline loops: CDR1 MGHRA, CDR2 YSYEKL. Trimming removed 2 bases from V and 5 bases from J; junction bases left unmatched: 9. This CDR3 reads CASSQNRGFLDEQYF. The CDR3 bases are TGCGCCAGCAGCCAAAACAGGGGATTTCTAGACGAGCAGTACTTC.

Only one count was recorded for this clone. CDR3 in DNA: TGTGCCAGCAGTGAAGAGGTCAGCGGGAGTACCTACGAGCAGTACTTC. Its translation: CASSEEVSGSTYEQYF. The chain couples TRBV2 to TRBJ2-7; the match to TRBD2 covers 8 bases. Germline V gene data show CDR1 as SNHLY and CDR2 as FYNNEI. V lost 1 base to trimming and J lost 2 bases; unmatched junction nucleotides: 7. The CDR3 length is 16 residues.

This clone has a single count. V is TRBV11-2 and J is TRBJ2-1; 11 bases map to TRBD2. This CDR3 has 19 residues. The germline CDR1 and CDR2 sequences are SGHAT and FQNNGV. The V and J ends lost 5 bases and 0 bases, in that order; junction bases with no gene match: 12. The CDR3 sequence: CASSPHPLAGGHSYNEQFF. The CDR3 DNA follows: TGTGCCAGCAGCCCTCACCCCCTAGCGGGAGGCCACTCCTACAATGAGCAGTTCTTC. The entire variable domain, with the rest obtained from reference TRBV11-2 and TRBJ2-1, is as follows: EAGVAQSPRYKIIEKRQSVAFWCNPISGHATLYWYQQILGQGPKLLIQFQNNGVVDDSQLPKDRFSAERLKGVDSTLKIQPAKLEDSAVYLCASSPHPLAGGHSYNEQFFGPGTRLTVL.

This chain uses TRBV27 with TRBJ2-7; 9 bases fit TRBD2. The CDR3 runs 17 residues. V trimming: 7 bases; J trimming: 4 bases; junction bases outside the gene matches: 17. The germline V gene encodes CDR1 MNHEY and CDR2 SMNVEV (reference sequence). The CDR3 DNA follows: TGTGCCAGCACCCTTAGGGGCGGGAGGGATTCTCCGTACGAGCAGTACTTC. As protein: CASTLRGGRDSPYEQYF.

This chain uses TRBV4-3 with TRBJ2-7; tentatively, D is TRBD1 (6 bases). The CDR3 loop spans 16 amino acids. In germline, CDR1 is LGHNA, CDR2 YSLEER. Deletions cut 1 base from V and 0 bases from J, with 13 bases between. CDR3 sequence: CASSQGSGAGSYEQYF. In nucleotides, the CDR3 is TGCGCCAGCAGCCAAGGGTCAGGGGCGGGCTCCTACGAGCAGTACTTC.

This chain connects TRBV28 to TRBJ1-3, with D possibly matching TRBD1 (5 bases). Germline CDR1 and CDR2: MDHEN and SYDVKM. Trimming removed 1 base from V and 2 bases from J, with 6 bases in between. This CDR3 has 14 amino acids. CDR3 residues: CASSLSGPGNTIYF. In DNA, the CDR3 is TGTGCCAGCAGTTTATCAGGGCCTGGAAACACCATATATTTT. The whole variable domain, filled in from reference TRBV28 and TRBJ1-3, reads DVKVTQSSRYLVKRTGEKVFLECVQDMDHENMFWYRQDPGLGLRLIYFSYDVKMKEKGDIPEGYSVSREKKERFSLILESASTNQTSMYLCASSLSGPGNTIYFGEGSWLTVV.

Notes on this clone: Sequence at one end of the junction differs from germline and may be a read error. The CDR3 loop reads CASSTTPGNLDEQYF. The CDR3 nucleotides are TGTGCTAGCAGCACCACCCCCGGGAACTTGGACGAGCAGTACTTC. V and J are TRBV7-7 and TRBJ2-7; D perhaps matches TRBD2 (5 bases). Germline V gene data show CDR1 as SSHAT and CDR2 as FNYEAQ (reference sequence). The CDR3 has 15 residues.

V is TRBV27 and J is TRBJ1-5, with D unresolved. CDR1 and CDR2 (germline): MNHEY, SMNVEV (reference sequence). Between the trimmed V and J ends, which lost 0 bases and 0 bases, there was a span of 9 bases. The length of the CDR3 is 16 residues. CDR3 sequence: CASSLSFEISNQPQHF. The DNA for the CDR3 is TGTGCCAGCAGTTTATCGTTCGAGATTAGCAATCAGCCCCAGCATTTT.

The CDR3 spells CASSLDVGANVLTF. As DNA, the CDR3 is TGTGCCAGCAGCTTAGACGTGGGGGCCAACGTCCTGACTTTC. This chain links TRBV11-2 with TRBJ2-6; D unclear. Germline V gene data show CDR1 as SGHAT and CDR2 as FQNNGV. Trimming left V 0 bases short and J 4 bases short, with 4 bases between. CDR3 size: 14 residues. The complete variable domain, with remaining parts taken from reference TRBV11-2 and TRBJ2-6, reads EAGVAQSPRYKIIEKRQSVAFWCNPISGHATLYWYQQILGQGPKLLIQFQNNGVVDDSQLPKDRFSAERLKGVDSTLKIQPAKLEDSAVYLCASSLDVGANVLTFGAGSRLTVL.

V gene TRBV28 combines with J gene TRBJ2-7; 12 bases map to TRBD2. The CDR3 covers 16 residues. The germline CDR1 and CDR2 sequences are MDHEN and SYDVKM. Trimming cost V 7 bases and J 1 base; bases outside gene matches: 8. CDR3 in amino acids: CASIGTSGFLSYEQYF. For the CDR3, the DNA is TGTGCCAGCATAGGGACTAGCGGGTTCCTTTCCTACGAGCAGTACTTC. Based on the CDR3 plus reference TRBV28 and TRBJ2-7, the full variable domain is DVKVTQSSRYLVKRTGEKVFLECVQDMDHENMFWYRQDPGLGLRLIYFSYDVKMKEKGDIPEGYSVSREKKERFSLILESASTNQTSMYLCASIGTSGFLSYEQYFGPGTRLTVT.

The rearrangement joins TRBV27 to TRBJ2-7; D gene unclear. The V gene's germline CDR1 is MNHEY and CDR2 SMNVEV (reference sequence). This CDR3 is built from 15 residues. V was trimmed by 0 bases and J by 2 bases, leaving 11 bases between them. The CDR3 is CASSLSFAVAYEQYF. Here the CDR3 DNA reads TGTGCCAGCAGTTTATCTTTCGCTGTAGCCTACGAGCAGTACTTC.

V is TRBV5-7 and J is TRBJ2-7; D is perhaps TRBD2 (6 bases). TRBV5-7 carries the ORF label, with uncertain function. Deletions cut 3 bases from V and 6 bases from J, with 31 bases between. The CDR3 sequence is 19 residues long. The CDR3 here is CASSWGDLRRGYSVREQYF. The CDR3 DNA reads as TGTGCCAGCAGCTGGGGGGATCTTAGGCGGGGTTACTCTGTTCGCGAGCAGTACTTC.

The chain employs TRBV27 and TRBJ1-4; unclear D gene. Trimming stripped 1 base from V and 6 bases from J, with 12 bases between. The germline V gene has CDR1 MNHEY and CDR2 SMNVEV (reference sequence). This CDR3 spans 15 amino acids. In nucleotides, the CDR3 is TGTGCCAGCAGTTTATATGGTAGCAACGATGAAAAACTGTTTTTT. Translation: CASSLYGSNDEKLFF.

The chain combines TRBV28 with TRBJ1-5; TRBD1 agrees at 7 bases. Germline V lookup: CDR1 MDHEN, CDR2 SYDVKM. This CDR3 has 18 residues. The V gene end was trimmed by 3 bases and the J gene end by 0 bases; junction bases not matched to a gene: 11. In nucleotides, the CDR3 is TGTGCCAGCAGTTTCCTTACAGGGGAGTTTAATAGCAATCAGCCCCAGCATTTT. It yields the protein CASSFLTGEFNSNQPQHF.

The chain is built from TRBV6-4 and TRBJ1-5; D may be TRBD1 (6 bases). The V end was cut by 0 bases, the J end by 5 bases, with 17 bases between. CDR3 length: 17 amino acids. Germline V gene lookup returns CDR1 MRHNA and CDR2 SNTAGT. In DNA form, the CDR3 reads TGTGCCAGCAGTGACTCACGGGACACCCAGGAGGATCAGCCCCAGCATTTT. Its translation is CASSDSRDTQEDQPQHF.

This clone has more than one count but fewer than ten. This sequence joins TRBV6-1 and TRBJ1-2; 7 bases fit TRBD1. CDR3 size: 14 residues. V was pared by 6 bases and J by 4 bases, with 8 bases of the junction left unmatched. CDR1 MNHNS and CDR2 SASEGT come from the germline V gene. CDR3 in amino acids: CASREGASSYGYTF. Here the CDR3 DNA reads TGTGCCAGCAGGGAGGGGGCTTCTAGCTATGGCTACACCTTC.

V is TRBV11-3 and J is TRBJ2-7; TRBD2 matches at 11 bases. The trim removed 1 base at V and 0 bases at J, leaving 8 bases unmatched. The CDR3 extends over 18 amino acids. Germline V gene lookup returns CDR1 SGHNT and CDR2 YENEEA. The CDR3 reads CASSLGRPGLADSYEQYF. Written as DNA, the CDR3 is TGTGCCAGCAGCTTAGGACGGCCGGGACTAGCGGACTCCTACGAGCAGTACTTC.

The CDR3 here is CASSWGDNSYEQYF. The CDR3 coding sequence is TGTGCCAGCAGCTGGGGCGACAACTCCTACGAGCAGTACTTC. The genes are TRBV11-2 and TRBJ2-7; D perhaps matches TRBD1 (5 bases). Looked up from germline, CDR1 is SGHAT and CDR2 is FQNNGV. This CDR3 region has 14 residues. V lost 4 bases and J lost 0, with 10 bases in between.

The chain uses TRBV4-1 and TRBJ1-2; 7 bases fit TRBD1. Germline-derived CDR1 and CDR2 are MGHRA and YSYEKL. V lost 3 bases to trimming and J lost 3 bases; unmatched junction nucleotides: 10. The CDR3 consists of 16 residues. CDR3 in amino acids: CASSHSRDSPYYGYTF. The DNA for the CDR3 is TGCGCCAGCAGCCATTCCCGGGACAGCCCTTACTATGGCTACACCTTC.

This clone was observed once. V gene TRBV9 combines with J gene TRBJ2-7, with 13 nucleotides matching TRBD2. The CDR3 has 15 amino acids. Germline V lookup: CDR1 SGDLS, CDR2 YYNGEE. Germline trimming cut 3 bases from V and 2 bases from J; bases unmatched to any gene: 2. In nucleotides, the CDR3 is TGTGCCAGCAGCGCCGGGACTAGCGGGACCTACGAGCAGTACTTC. Protein: CASSAGTSGTYEQYF. The whole variable domain, filled in from reference TRBV9 and TRBJ2-7, reads DSGVTQTPKHLITATGQRVTLRCSPRSGDLSVYWYQQSLDQGLQFLIQYYNGEERAKGNILERFSAQQFPDLHSELNLSSLELGDSALYFCASSAGTSGTYEQYFGPGTRLTVT.

As concerns this clone: The sample holds other DNA sequences that translate to the same CDR3. The chain joins TRBV27 to TRBJ1-1; 10 bases are a match to TRBD1. The CDR3 is made up of 17 amino acids. J gave up 5 bases and V 4 bases, and 13 bases lay outside the gene matches. Germline values: CDR1 MNHEY, CDR2 SMNVEV (reference sequence). The CDR3 nucleotides are TGTGCCAGCAGTTCAATCCGGACAGGGGGGCTAAAGACTGAAGCTTTCTTT. It translates to CASSSIRTGGLKTEAFF.

Relative to its sample, this clone is large (0.1 to 1%). This chain links TRBV19 with TRBJ1-1, with D possibly matching TRBD1 (5 bases). The germline V gene has CDR1 LNHDA and CDR2 SQIVND (reference sequence). This CDR3 comprises 14 residues. V was clipped by 1 base and J by 3 bases, with 9 bases between them. In DNA form, the CDR3 reads TGTGCCAGTAGTATAGGGGGCGAGGACACTGAAGCTTTCTTT. This sequence encodes CASSIGGEDTEAFF. Full variable domain (remainder filled in from reference TRBV19 and TRBJ1-1): DGGITQSPKYLFRKEGQNVTLSCEQNLNHDAMYWYRQDPGQGLRLIYYSQIVNDFQKGDIAEGYSVSREKKESFPLTVTSAQKNPTAFYLCASSIGGEDTEAFFGQGTRLTVV.

Note on this clone: Additional DNA sequences in this sample encode the identical CDR3. The chain is built from TRBV27 and TRBJ2-7; 9 nucleotides line up with TRBD1. The CDR3 is made up of 15 amino acids. V lost 0 bases to trimming and J lost 2 bases; unmatched junction nucleotides: 2. The germline V gene has CDR1 MNHEY and CDR2 SMNVEV (reference sequence). Here the CDR3 reads CASSLSGTGTYEQYF. CDR3 DNA sequence: TGTGCCAGCAGTTTATCCGGGACAGGGACCTACGAGCAGTACTTC.

This clone was seen just once. CDR3 sequence reads: CSVETGLYGYTF. In nucleotides, the CDR3 is TGCAGCGTTGAAACAGGACTATATGGCTACACCTTC. The chain employs TRBV29-1 and TRBJ1-2; the D gene is possibly TRBD1 (5 bases). Trimming cost V 2 bases and J 5 bases, with 9 bases left between them. Germline CDR1 SQVTM, CDR2 ANQGSEA. CDR3 length: 12 residues.

V and J are TRBV15 and TRBJ1-2; 8 bases are a match to TRBD1. Trimming removed 6 bases from V and 1 base from J; junction bases left unmatched: 4. Germline CDR1 and CDR2: LNHNV and YYDKDF (reference sequence). CDR3 length: 14 amino acids. The CDR3 spells CATSHTGGNYGYTF. The DNA for the CDR3 is TGTGCCACCAGTCATACAGGGGGTAACTATGGCTACACCTTC.